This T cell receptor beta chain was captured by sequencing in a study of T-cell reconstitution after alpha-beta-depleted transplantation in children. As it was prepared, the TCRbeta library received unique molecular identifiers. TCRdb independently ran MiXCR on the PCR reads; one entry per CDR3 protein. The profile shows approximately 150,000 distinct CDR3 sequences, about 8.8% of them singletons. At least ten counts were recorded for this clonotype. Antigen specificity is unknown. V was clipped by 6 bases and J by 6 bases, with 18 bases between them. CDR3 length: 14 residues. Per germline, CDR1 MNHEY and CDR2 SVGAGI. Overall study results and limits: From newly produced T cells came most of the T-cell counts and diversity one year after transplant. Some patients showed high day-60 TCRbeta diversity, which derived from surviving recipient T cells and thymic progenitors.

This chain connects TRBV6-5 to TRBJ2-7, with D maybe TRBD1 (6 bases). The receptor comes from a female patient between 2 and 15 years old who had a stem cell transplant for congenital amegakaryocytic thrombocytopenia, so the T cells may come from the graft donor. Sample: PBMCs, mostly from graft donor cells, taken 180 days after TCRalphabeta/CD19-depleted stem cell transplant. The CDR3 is CASSLAAGVGEQYF. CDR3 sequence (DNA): TGTGCCAGCAGCCTCGCGGCAGGGGTAGGCGAGCAGTACTTC.